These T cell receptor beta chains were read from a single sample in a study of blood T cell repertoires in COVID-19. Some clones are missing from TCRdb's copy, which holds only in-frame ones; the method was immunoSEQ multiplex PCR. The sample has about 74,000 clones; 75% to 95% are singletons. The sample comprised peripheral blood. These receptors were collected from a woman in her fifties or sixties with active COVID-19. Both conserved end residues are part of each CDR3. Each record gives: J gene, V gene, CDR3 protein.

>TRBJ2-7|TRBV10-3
CAMGDSSYEQYF
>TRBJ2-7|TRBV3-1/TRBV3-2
CASSLSGSAYEQYF
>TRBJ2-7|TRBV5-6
CASSLGTGNRYF
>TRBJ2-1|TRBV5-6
CASSLGPTTGQRQFF
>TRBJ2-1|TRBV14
CASSQKRDSYNEQFF
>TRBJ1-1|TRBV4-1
CASSPHRAREASGAFF
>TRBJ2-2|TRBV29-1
CSVATSGIGRDTGELFF
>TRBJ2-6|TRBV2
CASRHDRGPNGANVLTF
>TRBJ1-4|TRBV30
CAWSVVGTGGEKLFF
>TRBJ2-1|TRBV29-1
CSAAGVPYNEQFF
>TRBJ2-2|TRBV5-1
CASSRTGERNQGELFF
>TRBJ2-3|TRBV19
CASSITDLQGLAGYTDTQYF
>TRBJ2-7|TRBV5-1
CASSLAWVAGGYEQYF
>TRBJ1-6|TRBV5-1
CASSVQENSPLHF
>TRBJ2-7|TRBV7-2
CASRGASYEQYF
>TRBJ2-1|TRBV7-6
CASSLALWTGHNEQFF
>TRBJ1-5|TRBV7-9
CASSRSGQSNQPQHF
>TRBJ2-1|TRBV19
CASSNLEGRNEQFF
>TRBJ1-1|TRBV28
CASSFQVGLAGAFF
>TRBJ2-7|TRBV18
CASSPPKGGTYEQYF
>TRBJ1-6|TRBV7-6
CASSLVVSYNSPLHF
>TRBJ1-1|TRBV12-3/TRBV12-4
CASSYTTRTEAFF
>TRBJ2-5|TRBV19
CASKAKGKETQYF
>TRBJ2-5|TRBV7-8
CASSLSPGTGTETQYF
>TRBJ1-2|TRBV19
CASSYRKGGGANGYTF
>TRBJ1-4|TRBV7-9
CASSLGSTNEKLFF
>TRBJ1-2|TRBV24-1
CATSDLNLNYGYTF
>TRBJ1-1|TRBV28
CASSSSGFGTEAFF
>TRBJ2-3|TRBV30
CAWKRGGPGTDTQYF
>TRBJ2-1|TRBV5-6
CASSPTKTSGINNEQFF
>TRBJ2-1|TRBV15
CATSRDSYNEQFF
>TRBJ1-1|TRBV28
CASNGHSNTEAFF
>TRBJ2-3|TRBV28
CASSLPDGTTDTQYF
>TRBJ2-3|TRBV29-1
CSARTGTSTDTQYF
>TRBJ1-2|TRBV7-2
CASSSGLSYGYTF
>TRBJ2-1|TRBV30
CAWDRGTSGYNEQFF
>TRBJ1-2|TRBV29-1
CSVEPGFDGYTF
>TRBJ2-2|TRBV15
CATSRSPGVNTGELFF
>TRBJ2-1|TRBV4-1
CASSQQAQAYNEQFF
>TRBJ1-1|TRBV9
CASSVGGQGWGTEAFF
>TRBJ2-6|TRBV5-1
CASSLVPTDSSGANVLTF
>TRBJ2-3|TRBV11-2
CASSTGTGTDTQYF
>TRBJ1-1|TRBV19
CASQHRGGGRRGTEAFF
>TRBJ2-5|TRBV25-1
CASSGQAGTQYF
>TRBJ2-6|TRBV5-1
CASRQDSGANVLTF
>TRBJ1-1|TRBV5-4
CASSRGGSAEAFF
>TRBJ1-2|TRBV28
CASSWRGGYTF
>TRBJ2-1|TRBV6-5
CASSRRGGREQFF
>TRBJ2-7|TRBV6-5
CATGERKDYEQYF
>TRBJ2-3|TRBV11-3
CASSLAKTSGGGGDTQYF
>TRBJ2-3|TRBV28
CASRGRTGGTDTQYF
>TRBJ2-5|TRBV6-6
CASSYSDRALQETQYF
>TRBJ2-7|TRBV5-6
CASSLPGLAEFASYEQYF
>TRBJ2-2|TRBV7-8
CASKQRNTGELFF
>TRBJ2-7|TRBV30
CAWNRRASEGGQYF